This section outlines one T cell receptor beta chain sequence together with its context. The target antigen is unknown. The data belong to a study of shared clonotypes between healthy human individuals. Terminally differentiated effector memory CD45RA+ cells were excluded from the naive CD8 cells, which were CD45RO-negative and positively selected for CCR7. TCRdb's copy holds only in-frame clones and misses some; the assay was immunoSEQ multiplex PCR. The table lists approximately 740,000 clones, around 93% of them singletons. Study-wide points: The study generally estimated greater richness for naive than memory subsets. Despite large depth, sorted-subset datasets appeared incompletely sequenced.

Germline loops: CDR1 SGDLS, CDR2 YYNGEE. The CDR3 is made up of 17 amino acids. The V and J ends lost 0 bases and 8 bases, in that order; junction bases with no gene match: 9. The rearrangement links TRBV9 to TRBJ2-1, with 12 bases matching TRBD2. Material for sequencing was naive CD8+ T cells sorted from blood. This receptor was taken from a man in his thirties or forties in good health. The CDR3, as DNA: TGTGCCAGCAGCGTAGGCCTAGCGGGAGGGCCTCTAGATGAGCAGTTCTTC. Translated: CASSVGLAGGPLDEQFF.